This TCR beta chain was recovered during a study of OX40 agonist ivuxolimab in advanced cancers. For the study at large: The eligibility criteria allowed prior anti-PD-1, anti-PD-L1 or anti-CTLA-4 therapy, and 40% had some.

This clone came up once. The antigen remains undetermined. The table came from immunoSEQ multiplex PCR; TCRdb's copy has only in-frame clones and leaves some out. The data hold approximately 72,000 clones, with 80% to 90% observed a single time. Study conclusions and caveats: Some patients who did not respond also had low normalized T-cell clonal expansion. Averaging showed that CD8+ T cells had more expanded clones than CD4+ did.

The specimen was CD4+ or CD8+ T cells sorted from blood, collected in a trial of the OX40 agonist ivuxolimab. This clonotype was obtained from an adult with an advanced solid tumor such as melanoma, head and neck, liver or kidney cancer.

CDR3 DNA: TGCGCCAGCAGCCAAGCACTAGCAGGTTCGGGAGAAGAGACCCAGTACTTC. This gives the protein CASSQALAGSGEETQYF. This rearrangement joins TRBV4-3 to TRBJ2-5; maybe TRBD2 (6 bases). Trimming took off 1 base at V and 3 bases at J, with 18 bases between the two ends. The CDR3 loop spans 17 amino acids. The V gene's germline CDR1 is LGHNA and CDR2 YSLEER.